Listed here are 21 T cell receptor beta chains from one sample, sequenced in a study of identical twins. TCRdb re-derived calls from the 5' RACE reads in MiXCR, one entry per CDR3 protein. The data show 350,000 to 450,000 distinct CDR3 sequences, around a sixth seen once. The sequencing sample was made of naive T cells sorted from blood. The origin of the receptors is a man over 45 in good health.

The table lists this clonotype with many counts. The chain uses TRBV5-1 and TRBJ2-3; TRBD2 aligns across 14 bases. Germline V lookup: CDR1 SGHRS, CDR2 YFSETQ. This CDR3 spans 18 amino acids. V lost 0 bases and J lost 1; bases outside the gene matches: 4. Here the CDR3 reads CASSLGLAGGPGTDTQYF. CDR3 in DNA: TGCGCCAGCAGCTTGGGACTAGCGGGGGGGCCTGGCACAGATACGCAGTATTTT.

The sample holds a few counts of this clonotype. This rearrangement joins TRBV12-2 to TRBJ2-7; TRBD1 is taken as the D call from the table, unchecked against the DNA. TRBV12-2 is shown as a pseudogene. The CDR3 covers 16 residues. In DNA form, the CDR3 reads TGTGCAAGTCGCTTAGCGCTGACAGTGTACTCCCACGAGCAGTACTTC. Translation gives CASRLALTVYSHEQYF.

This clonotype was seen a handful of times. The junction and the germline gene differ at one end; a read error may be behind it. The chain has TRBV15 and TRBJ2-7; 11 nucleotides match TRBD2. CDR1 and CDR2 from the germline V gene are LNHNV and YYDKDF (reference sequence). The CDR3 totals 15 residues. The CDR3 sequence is CATSRELAGEVEQYF. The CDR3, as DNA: TGTGCCACCAGCCGAGAACTAGCGGGAGAGGTGGAGCAGTACTTC.

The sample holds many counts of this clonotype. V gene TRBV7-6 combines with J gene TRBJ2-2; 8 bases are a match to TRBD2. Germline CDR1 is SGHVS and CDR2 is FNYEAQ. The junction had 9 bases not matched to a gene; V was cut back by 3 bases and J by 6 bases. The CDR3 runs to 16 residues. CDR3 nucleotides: TGTGCCAGCAGCTTCCTTGGCGGGAGGTCAGCCGGGGAGCTGTTTTTT. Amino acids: CASSFLGGRSAGELFF.

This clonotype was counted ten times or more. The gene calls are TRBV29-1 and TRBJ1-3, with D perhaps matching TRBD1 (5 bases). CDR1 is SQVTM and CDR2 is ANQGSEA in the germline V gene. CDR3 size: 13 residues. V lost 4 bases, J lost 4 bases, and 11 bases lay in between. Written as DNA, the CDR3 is TGCAGCGTTGCCGGGACTCAGGGAAACACCATATATTTT. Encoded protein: CSVAGTQGNTIYF.

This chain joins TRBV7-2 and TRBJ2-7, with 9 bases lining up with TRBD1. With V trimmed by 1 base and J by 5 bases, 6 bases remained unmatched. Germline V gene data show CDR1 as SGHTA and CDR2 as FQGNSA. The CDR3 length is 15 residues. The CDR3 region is CASSLVGTGQHEQYF. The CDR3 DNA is TGTGCCAGCAGCTTAGTCGGGACAGGGCAACACGAGCAGTACTTC.

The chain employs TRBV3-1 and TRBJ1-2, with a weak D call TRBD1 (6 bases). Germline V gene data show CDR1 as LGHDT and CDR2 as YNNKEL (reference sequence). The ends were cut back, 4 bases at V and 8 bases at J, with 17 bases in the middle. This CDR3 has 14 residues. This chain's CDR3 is CASSPDTGIQGYTF. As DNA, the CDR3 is TGTGCCAGCAGCCCCGATACAGGGATTCAAGGCTACACCTTC.

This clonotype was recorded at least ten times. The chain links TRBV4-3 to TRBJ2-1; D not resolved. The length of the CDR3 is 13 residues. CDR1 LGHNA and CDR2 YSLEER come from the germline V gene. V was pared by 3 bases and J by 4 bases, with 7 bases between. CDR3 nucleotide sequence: TGCGCCAGCAGCCAGTACCAGTACAATGAGCAGTTCTTC. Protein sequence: CASSQYQYNEQFF.

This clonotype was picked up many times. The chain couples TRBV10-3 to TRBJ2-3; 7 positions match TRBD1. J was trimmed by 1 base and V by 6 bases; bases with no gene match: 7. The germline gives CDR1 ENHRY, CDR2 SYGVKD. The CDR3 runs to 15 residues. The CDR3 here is CAIRDGTERTDTQYF. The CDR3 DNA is TGTGCCATCAGGGATGGGACAGAACGCACAGATACGCAGTATTTT.

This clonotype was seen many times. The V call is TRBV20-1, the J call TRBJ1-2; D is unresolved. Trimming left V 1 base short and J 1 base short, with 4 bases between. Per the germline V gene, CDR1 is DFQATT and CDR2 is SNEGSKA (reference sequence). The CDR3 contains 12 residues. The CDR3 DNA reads TGCAGTGCTAGAGGGGATAACTATGGCTACACCTTC. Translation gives CSARGDNYGYTF.

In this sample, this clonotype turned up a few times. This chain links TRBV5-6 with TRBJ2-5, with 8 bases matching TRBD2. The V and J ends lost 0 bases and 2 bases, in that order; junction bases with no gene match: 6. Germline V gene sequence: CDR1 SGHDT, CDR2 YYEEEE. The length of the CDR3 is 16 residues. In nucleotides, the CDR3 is TGTGCCAGCAGCTTGGAGGGACTAGTTAGGCAAGAGACCCAGTACTTC. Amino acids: CASSLEGLVRQETQYF.

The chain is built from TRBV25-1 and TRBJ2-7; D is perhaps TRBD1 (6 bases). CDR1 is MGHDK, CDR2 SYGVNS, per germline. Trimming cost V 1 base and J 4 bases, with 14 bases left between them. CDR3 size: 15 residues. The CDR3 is CASSELDSPLYEQYF. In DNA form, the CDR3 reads TGTGCCAGCAGTGAATTGGACAGTCCCCTGTACGAGCAGTACTTC.

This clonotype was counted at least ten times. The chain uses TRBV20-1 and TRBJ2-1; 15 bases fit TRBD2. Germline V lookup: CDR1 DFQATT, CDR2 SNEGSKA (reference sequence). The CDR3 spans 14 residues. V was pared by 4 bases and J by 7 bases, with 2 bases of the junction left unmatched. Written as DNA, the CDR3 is TGCAGTGCTACCGGGACTAGCGGGAGGAATGAGCAGTTCTTC. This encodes CSATGTSGRNEQFF.

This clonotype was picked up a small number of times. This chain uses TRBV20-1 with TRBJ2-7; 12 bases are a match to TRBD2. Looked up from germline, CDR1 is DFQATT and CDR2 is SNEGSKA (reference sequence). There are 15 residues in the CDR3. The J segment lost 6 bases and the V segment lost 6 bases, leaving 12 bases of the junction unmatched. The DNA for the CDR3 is TGCAGTGCACTTCTAACTAGCGGGGGGCAAATCGAGCAGTACTTC. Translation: CSALLTSGGQIEQYF.

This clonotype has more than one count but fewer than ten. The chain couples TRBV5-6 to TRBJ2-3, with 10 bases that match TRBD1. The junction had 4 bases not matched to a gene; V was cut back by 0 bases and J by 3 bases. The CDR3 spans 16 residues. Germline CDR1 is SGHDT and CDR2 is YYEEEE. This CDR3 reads CASSLVGTGVTDTQYF. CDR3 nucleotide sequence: TGTGCCAGCAGCTTGGTAGGGACAGGGGTGACAGATACGCAGTATTTT.

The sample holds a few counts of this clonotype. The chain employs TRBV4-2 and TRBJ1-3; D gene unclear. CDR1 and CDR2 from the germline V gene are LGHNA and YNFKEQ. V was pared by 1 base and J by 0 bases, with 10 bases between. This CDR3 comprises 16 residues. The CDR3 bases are TGTGCCAGCAGCCAAGTTAGCAGGAACTCTGGAAACACCATATATTTT. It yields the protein CASSQVSRNSGNTIYF.

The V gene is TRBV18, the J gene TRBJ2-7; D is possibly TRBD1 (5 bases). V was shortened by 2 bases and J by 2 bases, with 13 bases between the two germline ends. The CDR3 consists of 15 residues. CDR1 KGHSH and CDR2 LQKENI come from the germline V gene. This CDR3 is CASSPYSTVPYEQYF. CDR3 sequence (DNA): TGTGCCAGCTCACCATATTCGACAGTTCCCTACGAGCAGTACTTC.

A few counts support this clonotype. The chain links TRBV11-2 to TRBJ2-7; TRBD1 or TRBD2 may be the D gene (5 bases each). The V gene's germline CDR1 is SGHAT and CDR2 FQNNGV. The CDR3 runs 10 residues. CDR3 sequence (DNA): TGTGCAGTAGGGGAGAGCGAGCAGTACTTC. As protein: CAVGESEQYF.

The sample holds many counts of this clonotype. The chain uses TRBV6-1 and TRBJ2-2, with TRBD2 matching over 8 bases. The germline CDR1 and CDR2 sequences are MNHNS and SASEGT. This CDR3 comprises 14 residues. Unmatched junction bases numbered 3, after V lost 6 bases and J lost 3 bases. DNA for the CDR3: TGTGCCAGCAGCCTAGCGGGCCACACCGGGGAGCTGTTTTTT. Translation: CASSLAGHTGELFF.

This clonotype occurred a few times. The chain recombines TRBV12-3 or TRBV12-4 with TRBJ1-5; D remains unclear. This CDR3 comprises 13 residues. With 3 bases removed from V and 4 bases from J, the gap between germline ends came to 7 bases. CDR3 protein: CASSFGRNQPQHF. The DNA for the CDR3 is TGTGCCAGCAGTTTCGGGCGTAATCAGCCCCAGCATTTT.

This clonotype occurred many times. The CDR3 DNA follows: TGTGCCAGCAGCTTAGGTTCTGTTCTTTCACCCCTCCACTTT. Translating gives CASSLGSVLSPLHF. This chain joins TRBV11-2 and TRBJ1-6; D unclear. The length of the CDR3 is 14 residues. Germline V gene data show CDR1 as SGHAT and CDR2 as FQNNGV. Trimming shortened V by 1 base and J by 9 bases, and 10 bases separated the two germline ends.